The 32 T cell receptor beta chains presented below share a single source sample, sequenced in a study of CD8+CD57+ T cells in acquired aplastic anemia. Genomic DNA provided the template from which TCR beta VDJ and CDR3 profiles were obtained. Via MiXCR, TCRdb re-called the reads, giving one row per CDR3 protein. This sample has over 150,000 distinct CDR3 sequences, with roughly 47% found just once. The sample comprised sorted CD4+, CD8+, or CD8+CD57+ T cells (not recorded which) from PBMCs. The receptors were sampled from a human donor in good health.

The CDR3 region is CSVRWADTQYF. CDR3 coding DNA: TGCAGCGTCCGGTGGGCGGATACGCAGTATTTT. The chain carries TRBV29-1 and TRBJ2-3, with unresolved D. V was pared by 6 bases and J by 6 bases, with 10 bases between. In germline, CDR1 is SQVTM, CDR2 ANQGSEA. CDR3 size: 11 residues.

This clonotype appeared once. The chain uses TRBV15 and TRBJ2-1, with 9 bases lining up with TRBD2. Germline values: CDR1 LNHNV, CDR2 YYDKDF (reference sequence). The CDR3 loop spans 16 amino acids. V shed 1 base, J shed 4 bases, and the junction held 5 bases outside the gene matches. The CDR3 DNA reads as TGTGCCACCAGCAGAGGAAGAGCGGGAGGTTACAATGAGCAGTTCTTC. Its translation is CATSRGRAGGYNEQFF.

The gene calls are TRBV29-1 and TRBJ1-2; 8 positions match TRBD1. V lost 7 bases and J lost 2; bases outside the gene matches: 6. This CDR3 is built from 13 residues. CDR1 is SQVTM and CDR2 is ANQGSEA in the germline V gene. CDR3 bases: TGCAGCGCCGTCCAGGGGGCGAACTATGGCTACACCTTC. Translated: CSAVQGANYGYTF.

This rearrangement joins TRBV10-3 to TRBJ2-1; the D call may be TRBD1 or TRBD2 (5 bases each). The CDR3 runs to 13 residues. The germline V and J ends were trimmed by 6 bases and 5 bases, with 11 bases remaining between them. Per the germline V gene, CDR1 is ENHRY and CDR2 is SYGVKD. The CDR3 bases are TGTGCCATCAGCTTCCGGGGCGACAATGAGCAGTTCTTC. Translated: CAISFRGDNEQFF.

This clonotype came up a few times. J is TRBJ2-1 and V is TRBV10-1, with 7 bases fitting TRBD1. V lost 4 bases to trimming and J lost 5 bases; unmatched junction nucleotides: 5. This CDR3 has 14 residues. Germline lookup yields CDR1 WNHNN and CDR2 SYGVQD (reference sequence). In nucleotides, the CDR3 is TGCGCCAGCAGTGCGGACAGGAACGACAATGAGCAGTTCTTC. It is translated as CASSADRNDNEQFF.

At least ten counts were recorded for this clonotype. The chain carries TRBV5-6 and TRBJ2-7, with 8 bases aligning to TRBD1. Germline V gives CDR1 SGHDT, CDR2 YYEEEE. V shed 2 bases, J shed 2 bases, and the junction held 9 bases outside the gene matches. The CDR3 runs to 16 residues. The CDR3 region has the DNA TGTGCCAGCAGCTTTTCGGACAGGGAAGTCACCTACGAGCAGTACTTC. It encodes CASSFSDREVTYEQYF.

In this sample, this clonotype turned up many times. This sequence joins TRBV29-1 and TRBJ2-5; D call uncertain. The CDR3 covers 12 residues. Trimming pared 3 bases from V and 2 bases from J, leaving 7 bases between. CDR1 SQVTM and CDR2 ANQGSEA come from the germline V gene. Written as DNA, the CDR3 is TGCAGCGTTGAGGCAGATCAAGAGACCCAGTACTTC. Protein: CSVEADQETQYF.

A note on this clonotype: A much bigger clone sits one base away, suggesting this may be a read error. In DNA, the CDR3 is TGTGCCAGCAGTTACCGGGGATGGATTCAAGGGACCCAGTACTTC. Protein sequence: CASSYRGWIQGTQYF. The chain employs TRBV6-5 and TRBJ2-5, with a weak D call TRBD2 (5 bases). The CDR3 is 15 residues long. Germline V CDR1 and CDR2: MNHEY, SVGAGI.

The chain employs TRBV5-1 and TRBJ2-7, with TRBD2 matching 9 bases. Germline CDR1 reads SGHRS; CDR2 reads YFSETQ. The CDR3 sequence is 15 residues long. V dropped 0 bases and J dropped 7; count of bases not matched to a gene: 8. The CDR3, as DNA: TGCGCCAGCAGCTTGGGTGGCGGGGGGGCCGAAGAGCAGTACTTC. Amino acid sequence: CASSLGGGGAEEQYF.

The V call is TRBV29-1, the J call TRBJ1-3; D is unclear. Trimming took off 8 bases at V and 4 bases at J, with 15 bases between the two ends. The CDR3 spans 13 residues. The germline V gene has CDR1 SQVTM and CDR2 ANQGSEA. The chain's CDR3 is CSFNTAGGNTIYF. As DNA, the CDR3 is TGCAGCTTTAACACCGCCGGCGGAAACACCATATATTTT.

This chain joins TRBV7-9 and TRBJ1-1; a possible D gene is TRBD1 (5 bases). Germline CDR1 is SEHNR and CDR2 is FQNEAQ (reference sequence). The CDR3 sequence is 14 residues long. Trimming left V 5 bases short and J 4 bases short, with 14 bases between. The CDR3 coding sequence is TGTGCCAGCAGCCCGCCCGACAGCGCCACTGAAGCTTTCTTT. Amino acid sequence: CASSPPDSATEAFF.

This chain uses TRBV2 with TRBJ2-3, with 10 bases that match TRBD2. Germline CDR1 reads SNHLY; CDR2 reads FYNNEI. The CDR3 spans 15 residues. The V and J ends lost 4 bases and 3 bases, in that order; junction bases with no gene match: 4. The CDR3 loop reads CASSGGTSETDTQYF. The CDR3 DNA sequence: TGTGCCAGCAGTGGAGGGACTAGCGAGACAGATACGCAGTATTTT.

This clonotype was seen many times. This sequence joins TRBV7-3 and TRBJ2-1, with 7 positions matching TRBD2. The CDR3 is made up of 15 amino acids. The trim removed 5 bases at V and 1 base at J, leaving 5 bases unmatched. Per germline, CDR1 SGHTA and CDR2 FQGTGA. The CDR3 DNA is TGTGCCAGCAGCCCTCGGCGGGAGTCCTACAATGAGCAGTTCTTC. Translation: CASSPRRESYNEQFF.

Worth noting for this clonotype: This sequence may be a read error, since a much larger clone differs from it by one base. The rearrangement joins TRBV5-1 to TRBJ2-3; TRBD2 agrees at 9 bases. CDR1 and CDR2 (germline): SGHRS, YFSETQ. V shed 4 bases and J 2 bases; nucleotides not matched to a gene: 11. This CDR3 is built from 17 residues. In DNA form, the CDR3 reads TGCGCCAGCAGCCTCAGAGGGCGGGGGGGGTCCACAGATACGCAGTATTTT. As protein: CASSLRGRGGSTDTQYF.

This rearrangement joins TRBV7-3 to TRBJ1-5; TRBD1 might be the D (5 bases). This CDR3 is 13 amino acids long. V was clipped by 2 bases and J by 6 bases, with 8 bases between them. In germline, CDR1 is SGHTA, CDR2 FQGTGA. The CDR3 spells CASSLAGIQPQHF. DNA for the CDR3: TGTGCCAGCAGCTTAGCAGGGATTCAGCCCCAGCATTTT.

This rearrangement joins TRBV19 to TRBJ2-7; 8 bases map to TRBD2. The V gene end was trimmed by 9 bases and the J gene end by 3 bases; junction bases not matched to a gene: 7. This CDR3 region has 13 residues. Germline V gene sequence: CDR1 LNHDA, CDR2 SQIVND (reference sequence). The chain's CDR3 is CASTQSGSYEQYF. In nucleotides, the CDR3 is TGTGCCAGCACCCAGAGCGGGAGCTACGAGCAGTACTTC.

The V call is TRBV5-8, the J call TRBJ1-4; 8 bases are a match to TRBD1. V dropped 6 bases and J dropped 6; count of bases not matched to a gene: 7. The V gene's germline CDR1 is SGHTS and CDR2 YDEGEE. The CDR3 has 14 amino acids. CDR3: CASTNGQGHEKLFF. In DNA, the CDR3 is TGTGCCAGCACCAACGGACAGGGTCATGAAAAACTGTTTTTT.

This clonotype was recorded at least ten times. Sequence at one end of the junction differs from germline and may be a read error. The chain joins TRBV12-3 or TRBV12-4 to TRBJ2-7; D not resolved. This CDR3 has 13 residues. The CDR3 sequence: CANSPRHAYEQYF. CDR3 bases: TGTGCCAACAGTCCCAGACATGCCTACGAGCAGTACTTC.

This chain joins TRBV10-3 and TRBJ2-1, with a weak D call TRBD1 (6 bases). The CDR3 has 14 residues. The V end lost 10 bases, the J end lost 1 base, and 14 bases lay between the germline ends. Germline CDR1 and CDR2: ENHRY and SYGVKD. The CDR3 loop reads CATHTGTSYNEQFF. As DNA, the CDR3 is TGTGCCACTCATACAGGGACATCCTACAATGAGCAGTTCTTC.

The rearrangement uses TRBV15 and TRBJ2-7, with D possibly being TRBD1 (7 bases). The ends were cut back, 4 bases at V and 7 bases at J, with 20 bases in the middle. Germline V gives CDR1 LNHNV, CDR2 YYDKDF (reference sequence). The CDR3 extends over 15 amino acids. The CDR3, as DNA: TGTGCCACCAGCACATACCCAGTCAGGGGGAGGGAGCAGTACTTC. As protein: CATSTYPVRGREQYF. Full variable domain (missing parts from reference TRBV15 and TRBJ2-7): DAMVIQNPRYQVTQFGKPVTLSCSQTLNHNVMYWYQQKSSQAPKLLFHYYDKDFNNEADTPDNFQSRRPNTSFCFLDIRSPGLGDTAMYLCATSTYPVRGREQYFGPGTRLTVT.

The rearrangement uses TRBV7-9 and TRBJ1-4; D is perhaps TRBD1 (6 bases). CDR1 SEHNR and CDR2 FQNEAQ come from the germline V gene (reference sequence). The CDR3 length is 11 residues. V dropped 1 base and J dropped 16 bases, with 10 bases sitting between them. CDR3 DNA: TGTGCCAGCAGCTTAGAAACAGGGTCGTTTTTT. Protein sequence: CASSLETGSFF.

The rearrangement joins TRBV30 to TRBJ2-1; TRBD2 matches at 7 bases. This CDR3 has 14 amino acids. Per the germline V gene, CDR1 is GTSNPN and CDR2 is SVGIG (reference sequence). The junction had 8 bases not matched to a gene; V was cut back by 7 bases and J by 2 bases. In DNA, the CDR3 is TGTGCCTACCGTGGGAGGGCCCCCTACAATGAGCAGTTCTTC. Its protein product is CAYRGRAPYNEQFF.

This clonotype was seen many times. CDR3: CASSLYRGTDYEQYF. CDR3 coding DNA: TGTGCCAGCAGTTTATACCGGGGGACAGACTACGAGCAGTACTTC. The chain carries TRBV6-5 and TRBJ2-7; D might be TRBD1 (7 bases). There are 15 residues in the CDR3. V lost 4 bases and J 3 bases, leaving 16 bases between the germline ends. Germline values: CDR1 MNHEY, CDR2 SVGAGI.

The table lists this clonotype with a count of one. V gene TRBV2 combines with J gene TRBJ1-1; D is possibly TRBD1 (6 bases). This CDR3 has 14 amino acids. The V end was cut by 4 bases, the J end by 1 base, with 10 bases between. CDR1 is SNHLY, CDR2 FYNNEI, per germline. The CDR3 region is CASSAQGWNTEAFF. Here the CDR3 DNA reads TGTGCCAGCAGTGCACAGGGCTGGAACACTGAAGCTTTCTTT. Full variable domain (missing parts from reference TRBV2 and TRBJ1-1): EPEVTQTPSHQVTQMGQEVILRCVPISNHLYFYWYRQILGQKVEFLVSFYNNEISEKSEIFDDQFSVERPDGSNFTLKIRSTKLEDSAMYFCASSAQGWNTEAFFGQGTRLTVV.

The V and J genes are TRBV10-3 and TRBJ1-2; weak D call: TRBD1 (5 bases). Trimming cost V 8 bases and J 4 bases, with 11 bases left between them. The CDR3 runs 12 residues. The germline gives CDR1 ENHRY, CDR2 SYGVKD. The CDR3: CAIGDRSYGYTF. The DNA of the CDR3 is TGTGCCATCGGGGACCGATCCTATGGCTACACCTTC.

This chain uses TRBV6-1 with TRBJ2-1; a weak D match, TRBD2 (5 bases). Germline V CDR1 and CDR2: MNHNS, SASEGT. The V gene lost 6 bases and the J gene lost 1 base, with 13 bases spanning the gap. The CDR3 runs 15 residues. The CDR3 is CASRGAAPSYNEQFF. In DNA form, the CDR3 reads TGTGCCAGCAGGGGAGCGGCTCCTTCCTACAATGAGCAGTTCTTC.

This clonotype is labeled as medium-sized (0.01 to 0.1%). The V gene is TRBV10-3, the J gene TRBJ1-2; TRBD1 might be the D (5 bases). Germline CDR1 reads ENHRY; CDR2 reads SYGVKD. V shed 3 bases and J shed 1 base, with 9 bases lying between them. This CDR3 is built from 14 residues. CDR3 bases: TGTGCCATCAGTGAATGGGGGGATAACTATGGCTACACCTTC. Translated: CAISEWGDNYGYTF.

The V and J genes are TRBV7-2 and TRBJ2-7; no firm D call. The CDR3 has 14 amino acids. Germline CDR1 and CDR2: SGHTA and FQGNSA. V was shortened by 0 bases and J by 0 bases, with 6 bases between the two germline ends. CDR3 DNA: TGTGCCAGCAGCTTAGCGTCGAGCTCCTACGAGCAGTACTTC. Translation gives CASSLASSSYEQYF.

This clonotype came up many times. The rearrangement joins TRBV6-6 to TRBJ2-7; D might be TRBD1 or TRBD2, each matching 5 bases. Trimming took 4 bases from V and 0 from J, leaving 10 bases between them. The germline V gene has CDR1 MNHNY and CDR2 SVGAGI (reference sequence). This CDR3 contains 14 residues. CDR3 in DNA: TGTGCCAGCAGTTTGGCAGGGAGCTCCTACGAGCAGTACTTC. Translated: CASSLAGSSYEQYF.

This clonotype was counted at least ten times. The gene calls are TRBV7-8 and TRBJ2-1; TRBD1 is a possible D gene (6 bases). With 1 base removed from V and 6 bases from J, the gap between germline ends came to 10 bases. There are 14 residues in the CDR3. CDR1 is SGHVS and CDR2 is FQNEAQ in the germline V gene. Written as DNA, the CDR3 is TGTGCCAGCAGCTTAGTAACAGGGACCAATGAGCAGTTCTTC. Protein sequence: CASSLVTGTNEQFF.

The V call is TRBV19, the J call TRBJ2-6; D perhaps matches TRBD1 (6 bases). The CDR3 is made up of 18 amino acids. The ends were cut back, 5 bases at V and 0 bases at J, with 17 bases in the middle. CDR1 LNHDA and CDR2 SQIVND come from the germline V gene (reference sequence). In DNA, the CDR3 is TGTGCCAGTAGTCCTAGACAGGTGCAGATCTCTGGGGCCAACGTCCTGACTTTC. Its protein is CASSPRQVQISGANVLTF.

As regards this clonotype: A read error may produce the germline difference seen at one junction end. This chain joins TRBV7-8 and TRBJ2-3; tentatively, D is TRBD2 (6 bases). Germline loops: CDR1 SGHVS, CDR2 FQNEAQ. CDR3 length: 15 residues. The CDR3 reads CASSRILTSTDMQYF. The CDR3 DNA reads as TGTGCCAGCTCCAGGATACTAACTAGCACAGATATGCAGTATTTT.